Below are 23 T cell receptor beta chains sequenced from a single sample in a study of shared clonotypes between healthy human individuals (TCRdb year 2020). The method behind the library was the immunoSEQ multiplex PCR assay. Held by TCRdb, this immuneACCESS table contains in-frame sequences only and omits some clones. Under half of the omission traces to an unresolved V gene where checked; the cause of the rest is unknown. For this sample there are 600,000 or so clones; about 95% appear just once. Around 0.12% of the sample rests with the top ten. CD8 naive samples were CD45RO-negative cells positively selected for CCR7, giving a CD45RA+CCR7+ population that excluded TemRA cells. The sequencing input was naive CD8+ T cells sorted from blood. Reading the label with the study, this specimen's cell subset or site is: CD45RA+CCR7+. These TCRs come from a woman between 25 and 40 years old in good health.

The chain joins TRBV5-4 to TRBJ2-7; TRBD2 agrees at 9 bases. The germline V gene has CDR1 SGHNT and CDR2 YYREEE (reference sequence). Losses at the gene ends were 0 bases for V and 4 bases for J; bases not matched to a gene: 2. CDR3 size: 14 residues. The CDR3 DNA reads TGTGCCAGCAGCTTGGGACTAGCGGTTTACGAGCAGTACTTC. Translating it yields CASSLGLAVYEQYF.

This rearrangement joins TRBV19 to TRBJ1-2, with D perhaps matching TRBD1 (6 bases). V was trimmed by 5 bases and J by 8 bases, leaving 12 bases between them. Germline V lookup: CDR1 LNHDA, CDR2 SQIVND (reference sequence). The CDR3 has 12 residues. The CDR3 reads CASSDRPLGYTF. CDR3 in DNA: TGTGCCAGTAGTGACAGGCCTTTAGGCTACACCTTC.

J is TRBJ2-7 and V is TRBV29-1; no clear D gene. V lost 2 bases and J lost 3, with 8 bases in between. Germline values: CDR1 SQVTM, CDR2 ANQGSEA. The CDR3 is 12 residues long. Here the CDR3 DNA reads TGCAGCGTTGAACTTTCAGGCTACGAGCAGTACTTC. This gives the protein CSVELSGYEQYF.

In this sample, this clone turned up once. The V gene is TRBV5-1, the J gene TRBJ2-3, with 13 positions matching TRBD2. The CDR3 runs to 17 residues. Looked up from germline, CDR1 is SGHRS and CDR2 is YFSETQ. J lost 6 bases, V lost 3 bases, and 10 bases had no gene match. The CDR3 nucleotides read TGCGCCAGCAGCTCCGAAGGGACTAGCGGGATGGGGGATACGCAGTATTTT. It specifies CASSSEGTSGMGDTQYF.

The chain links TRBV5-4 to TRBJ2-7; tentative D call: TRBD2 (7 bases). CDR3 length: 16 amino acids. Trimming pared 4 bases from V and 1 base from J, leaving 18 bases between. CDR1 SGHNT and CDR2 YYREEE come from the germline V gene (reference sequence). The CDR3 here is CASSQEGGGRSYEQYF. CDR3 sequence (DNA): TGTGCCAGCAGCCAAGAGGGCGGGGGCCGTTCCTACGAGCAGTACTTC.

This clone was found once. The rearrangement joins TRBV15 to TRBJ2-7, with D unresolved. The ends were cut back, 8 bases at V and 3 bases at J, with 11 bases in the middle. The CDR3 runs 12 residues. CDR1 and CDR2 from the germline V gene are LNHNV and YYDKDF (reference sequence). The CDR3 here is CATSHVYYEQYF. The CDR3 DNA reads TGTGCCACCTCACACGTATACTACGAGCAGTACTTC.

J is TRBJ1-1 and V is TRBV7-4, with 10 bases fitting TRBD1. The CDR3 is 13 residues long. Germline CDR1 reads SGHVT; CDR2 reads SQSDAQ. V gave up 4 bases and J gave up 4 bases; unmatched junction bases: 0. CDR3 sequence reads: CASSWDRGTEAFF. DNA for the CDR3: TGTGCCAGCAGCTGGGACAGGGGCACTGAAGCTTTCTTT.

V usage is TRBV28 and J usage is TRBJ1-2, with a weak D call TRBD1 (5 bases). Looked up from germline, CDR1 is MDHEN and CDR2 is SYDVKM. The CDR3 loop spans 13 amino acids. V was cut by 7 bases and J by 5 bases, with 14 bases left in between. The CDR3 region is CASTPGGGYGYTF. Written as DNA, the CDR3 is TGTGCCAGCACCCCTGGCGGGGGATATGGCTACACCTTC.

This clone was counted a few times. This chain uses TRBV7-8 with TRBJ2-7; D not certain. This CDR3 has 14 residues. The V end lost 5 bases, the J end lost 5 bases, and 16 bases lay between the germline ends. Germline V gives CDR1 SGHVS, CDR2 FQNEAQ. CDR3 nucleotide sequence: TGTGCCAGCAGCCGAGGACGGATCGCCAACGAGCAGTACTTC. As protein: CASSRGRIANEQYF.

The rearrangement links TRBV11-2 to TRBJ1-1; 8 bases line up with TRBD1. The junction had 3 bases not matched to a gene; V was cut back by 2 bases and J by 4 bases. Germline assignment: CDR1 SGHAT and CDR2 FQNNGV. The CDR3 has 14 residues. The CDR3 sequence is CASSLSTGGTEAFF. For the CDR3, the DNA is TGTGCCAGCAGCTTATCCACAGGGGGCACTGAAGCTTTCTTT.

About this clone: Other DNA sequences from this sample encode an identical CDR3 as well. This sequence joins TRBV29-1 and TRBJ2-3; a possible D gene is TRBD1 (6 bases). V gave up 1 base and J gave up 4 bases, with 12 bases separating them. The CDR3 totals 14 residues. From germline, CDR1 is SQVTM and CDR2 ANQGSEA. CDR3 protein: CSVEGQVKADTQYF. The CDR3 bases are TGCAGCGTTGAAGGACAGGTTAAGGCAGATACGCAGTATTTT.

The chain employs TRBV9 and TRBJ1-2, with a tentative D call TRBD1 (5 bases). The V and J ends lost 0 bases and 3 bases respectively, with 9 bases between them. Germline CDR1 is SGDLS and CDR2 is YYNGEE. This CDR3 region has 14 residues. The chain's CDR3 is CASSVAGRDYGYTF. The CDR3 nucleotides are TGTGCCAGCAGCGTAGCCGGCAGGGACTATGGCTACACCTTC.

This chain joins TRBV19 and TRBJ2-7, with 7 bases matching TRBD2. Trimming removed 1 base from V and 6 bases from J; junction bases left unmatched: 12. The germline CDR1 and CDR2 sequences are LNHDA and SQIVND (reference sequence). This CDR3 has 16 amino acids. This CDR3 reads CASSIGTGRTALEQYF. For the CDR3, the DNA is TGTGCCAGTAGTATAGGTACCGGGAGGACCGCTCTCGAGCAGTACTTC.

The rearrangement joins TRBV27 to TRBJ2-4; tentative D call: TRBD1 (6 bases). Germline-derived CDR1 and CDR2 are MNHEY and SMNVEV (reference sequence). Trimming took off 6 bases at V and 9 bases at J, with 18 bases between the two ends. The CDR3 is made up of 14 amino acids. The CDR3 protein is CASSPLGTFSIQYF. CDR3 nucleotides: TGTGCCAGCAGCCCCCTCGGGACATTTAGCATTCAGTACTTC.

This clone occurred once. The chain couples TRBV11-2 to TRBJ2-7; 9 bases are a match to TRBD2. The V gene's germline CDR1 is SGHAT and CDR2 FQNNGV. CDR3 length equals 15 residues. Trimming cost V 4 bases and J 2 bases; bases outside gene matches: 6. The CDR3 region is CASSSPLAGTYEQYF. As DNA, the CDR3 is TGTGCCAGCAGCTCTCCCCTAGCGGGAACCTACGAGCAGTACTTC.

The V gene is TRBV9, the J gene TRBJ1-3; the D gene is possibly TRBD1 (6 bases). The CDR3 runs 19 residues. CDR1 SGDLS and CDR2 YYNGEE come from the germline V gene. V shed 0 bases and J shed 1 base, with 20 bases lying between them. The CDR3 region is CASSVADSHRSLSGNTIYF. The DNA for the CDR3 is TGTGCCAGCAGCGTAGCGGACAGTCATCGATCTCTTTCTGGAAACACCATATATTTT.

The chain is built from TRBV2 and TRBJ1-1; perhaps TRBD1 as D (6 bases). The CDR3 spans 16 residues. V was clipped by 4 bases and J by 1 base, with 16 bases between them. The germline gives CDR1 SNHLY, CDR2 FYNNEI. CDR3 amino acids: CASSVTTGMENTEAFF. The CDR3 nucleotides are TGTGCCAGCAGTGTAACTACAGGGATGGAGAACACTGAAGCTTTCTTT.

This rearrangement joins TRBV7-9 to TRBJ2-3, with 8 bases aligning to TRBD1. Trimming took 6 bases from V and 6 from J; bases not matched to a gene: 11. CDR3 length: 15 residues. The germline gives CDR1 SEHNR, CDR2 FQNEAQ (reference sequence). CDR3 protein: CASRGDRSEGDTQYF. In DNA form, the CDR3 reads TGTGCCAGCAGGGGGGACAGGTCCGAAGGGGATACGCAGTATTTT. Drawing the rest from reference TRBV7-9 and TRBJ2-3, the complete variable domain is DTGVSQNPRHKITKRGQNVTFRCDPISEHNRLYWYRQTLGQGPEFLTYFQNEAQLEKSRLLSDRFSAERPKGSFSTLEIQRTEQGDSAMYLCASRGDRSEGDTQYFGPGTRLTVL.

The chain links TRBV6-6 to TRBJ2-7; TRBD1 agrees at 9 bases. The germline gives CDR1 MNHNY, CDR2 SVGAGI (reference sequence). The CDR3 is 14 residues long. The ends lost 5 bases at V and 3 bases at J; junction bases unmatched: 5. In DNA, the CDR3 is TGTGCCAGCAGTCATCCGGGACAGGGCTACGAGCAGTACTTC. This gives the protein CASSHPGQGYEQYF.

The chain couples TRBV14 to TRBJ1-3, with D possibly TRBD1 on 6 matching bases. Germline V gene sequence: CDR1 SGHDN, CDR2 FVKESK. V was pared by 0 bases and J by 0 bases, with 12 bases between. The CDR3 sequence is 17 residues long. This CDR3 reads CASSQDYREGSGNTIYF. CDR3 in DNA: TGTGCCAGCAGCCAAGACTACAGGGAGGGCTCTGGAAACACCATATATTTT.

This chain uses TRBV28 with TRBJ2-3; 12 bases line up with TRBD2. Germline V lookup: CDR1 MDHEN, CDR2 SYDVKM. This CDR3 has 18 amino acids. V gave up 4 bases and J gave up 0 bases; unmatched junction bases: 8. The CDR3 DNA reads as TGTGCCAGCAGTTCCCTGTCCGGGACTAGCGGGAGCACAGATACGCAGTATTTT. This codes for CASSSLSGTSGSTDTQYF.

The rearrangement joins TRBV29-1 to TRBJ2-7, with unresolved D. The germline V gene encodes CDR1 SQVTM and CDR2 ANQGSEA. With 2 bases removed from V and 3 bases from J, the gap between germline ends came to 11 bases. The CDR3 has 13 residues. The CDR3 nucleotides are TGCAGCGTTGAATTGGGTCGCGGCTACGAGCAGTACTTC. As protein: CSVELGRGYEQYF.

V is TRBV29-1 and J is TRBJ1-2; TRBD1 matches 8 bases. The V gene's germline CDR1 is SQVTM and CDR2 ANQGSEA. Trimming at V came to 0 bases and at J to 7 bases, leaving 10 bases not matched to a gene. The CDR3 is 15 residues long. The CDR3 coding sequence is TGCAGCGTTGAAGACTCAGGGGGCCCGTACTCTGGCTACACCTTC. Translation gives CSVEDSGGPYSGYTF. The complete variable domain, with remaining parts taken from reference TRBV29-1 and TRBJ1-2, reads SAVISQKPSRDICQRGTSLTIQCQVDSQVTMMFWYRQQPGQSLTLIATANQGSEATYESGFVIDKFPISRPNLTFSTLTVSNMSPEDSSIYLCSVEDSGGPYSGYTFGSGTRLTVV.